Shown below are 11 T cell receptor beta chains from a single sample sequenced in a study of blood T cells in healthy people across ages. With a J-beta primer mix and a sample-barcoded 5' primer, a second PCR ran about 6 to 11 cycles. MiXCR, run by TCRdb on the 5' RACE reads, gives a single entry per CDR3 protein. The top ten clones hold around 3% of a sample with approximately 780,000 distinct CDR3 sequences, around a quarter of them seen once. Another study also made use of these data, one on T cells of mothers and their children.

The sequenced sample consisted of blood. The receptors originated from a boy between 5 and 17 years old in good health.

The chain couples TRBV9 to TRBJ2-3; 8 bases align to TRBD2. The CDR3 extends over 18 amino acids. Germline loops: CDR1 SGDLS, CDR2 YYNGEE. The trim removed 4 bases at V and 0 bases at J, leaving 13 bases unmatched. In nucleotides, the CDR3 is TGTGCCAGCAGCCCGAGCGGGGGCCACTATTCTAGCACAGATACGCAGTATTTT. Its protein is CASSPSGGHYSSTDTQYF.

This sequence joins TRBV5-1 and TRBJ2-6; 12 nucleotides line up with TRBD1. The CDR3 extends over 18 amino acids. The germline gives CDR1 SGHRS, CDR2 YFSETQ. V lost 4 bases to trimming and J lost 2 bases; unmatched junction nucleotides: 7. The CDR3 reads CASSAGTGGYTGANVLTF. The DNA for the CDR3 is TGCGCCAGCAGCGCGGGGACAGGGGGCTATACTGGGGCCAACGTCCTGACTTTC.

This clonotype appeared a few times. The chain recombines TRBV5-1 with TRBJ1-1, with 8 bases identical to TRBD1. Germline V gene sequence: CDR1 SGHRS, CDR2 YFSETQ. Trimming cost V 1 base and J 5 bases; bases outside gene matches: 10. The CDR3 length is 16 residues. CDR3: CASSLSPQGAGTEAFF. In DNA, the CDR3 is TGCGCCAGCAGCTTGTCCCCGCAGGGGGCAGGGACTGAAGCTTTCTTT.

The J gene is TRBJ1-5, the V gene TRBV27; D is unresolved. The V end lost 1 base, the J end lost 6 bases, and 10 bases lay between the germline ends. The CDR3 has 14 amino acids. Germline CDR1 is MNHEY and CDR2 is SMNVEV (reference sequence). In nucleotides, the CDR3 is TGTGCCAGCAGTTTATTTGGGTACGGTCAGCCCCAGCATTTT. Its protein is CASSLFGYGQPQHF.

This clonotype appeared a few times. This chain connects TRBV12-3 or TRBV12-4 to TRBJ1-1, with a possible D match to TRBD1 (5 bases). CDR3 length equals 13 residues. V was clipped by 6 bases and J by 0 bases, with 8 bases between them. As DNA, the CDR3 is TGTGCCAGCAGCATACAGGTGAACACTGAAGCTTTCTTT. Translated: CASSIQVNTEAFF.

The table lists this clonotype with a few counts. V gene TRBV3-1 combines with J gene TRBJ1-3; D not certain. This CDR3 is built from 11 residues. Germline V gives CDR1 LGHDT, CDR2 YNNKEL (reference sequence). The V and J ends lost 8 bases and 4 bases respectively, with 6 bases between them. CDR3 loop: CASWGGNTIYF. For the CDR3, the DNA is TGTGCCAGCTGGGGAGGAAACACCATATATTTT.

The chain is built from TRBV7-2 and TRBJ2-7, with 12 bases fitting TRBD2. The V gene end was trimmed by 5 bases and the J gene end by 7 bases; junction bases not matched to a gene: 12. In germline, CDR1 is SGHTA, CDR2 FQGNSA. The length of the CDR3 is 16 residues. CDR3 residues: CASSTTSGGPSIEQYF. CDR3 nucleotides: TGTGCCAGCAGCACCACTAGCGGGGGGCCGTCTATTGAGCAGTACTTC.

The V gene is TRBV2, the J gene TRBJ1-2; 8 bases are a match to TRBD1. This CDR3 comprises 12 residues. J was trimmed by 6 bases and V by 8 bases; bases with no gene match: 5. Looked up from germline, CDR1 is SNHLY and CDR2 is FYNNEI. This CDR3 is CASGWTGNGYTF. The CDR3 nucleotides are TGTGCCAGCGGCTGGACAGGGAATGGCTACACCTTC.

Written as DNA, the CDR3 is TGTGCCAGCAGCTCCTTCGGGACAGCGACAGATACGCAGTATTTT. Translating it yields CASSSFGTATDTQYF. The genes are TRBV11-2 and TRBJ2-3; 7 nucleotides agree with TRBD1. Looked up from germline, CDR1 is SGHAT and CDR2 is FQNNGV. J gave up 3 bases and V 4 bases, and 7 bases lay outside the gene matches. The CDR3 length is 15 residues. Using reference TRBV11-2 and TRBJ2-3 for the parts outside the CDR3, the full variable domain is EAGVAQSPRYKIIEKRQSVAFWCNPISGHATLYWYQQILGQGPKLLIQFQNNGVVDDSQLPKDRFSAERLKGVDSTLKIQPAKLEDSAVYLCASSSFGTATDTQYFGPGTRLTVL.

V and J are TRBV5-1 and TRBJ2-6; TRBD1 matches 8 bases. J lost 0 bases, V lost 4 bases, and 6 bases had no gene match. The CDR3 consists of 17 residues. Germline-derived CDR1 and CDR2 are SGHRS and YFSETQ. The CDR3 DNA reads TGCGCCAGCAGCCCCGGACAGGGCCTCTCTGGGGCCAACGTCCTGACTTTC. This encodes CASSPGQGLSGANVLTF.

This clonotype has more than one count but fewer than ten. This chain joins TRBV5-5 and TRBJ1-1; D gene ambiguous. CDR1 and CDR2 from the germline V gene are SGHKS and YYEKEE (reference sequence). V was pared by 1 base and J by 0 bases, with 13 bases between. The CDR3 length is 16 residues. CDR3: CASSLFSGAVNTEAFF. The CDR3 DNA reads TGTGCCAGCAGCTTGTTTTCTGGAGCGGTGAACACTGAAGCTTTCTTT.